The 13 T cell receptor beta chains listed next were all sequenced from one sample in a study of T-cell reconstitution after alpha-beta-depleted transplantation in children. A library of TCRbeta sequences, prepared with unique molecular identifiers, was generated. TCRdb reprocessed the PCR reads with MiXCR, giving one entry per CDR3 protein. The repertoire consists of around 380,000 distinct CDR3 sequences, with approximately 10% occurring once and the leading ten covering roughly 5.5%. The material sequenced was PBMCs from the stem cell graft donor, taken from the stem cell graft. The receptors derive from a human donor who donated a stem cell graft to a child with acute myeloid leukemia.

This clonotype occurred a few times. This sequence joins TRBV20-1 and TRBJ2-2, with 7 bases fitting TRBD1. Losses at the gene ends were 3 bases for V and 1 base for J; bases not matched to a gene: 2. Germline V gene data show CDR1 as DFQATT and CDR2 as SNEGSKA (reference sequence). The length of the CDR3 is 14 residues. CDR3 DNA: TGCAGTGCTAGTCGGGACAGGAACACCGGGGAGCTGTTTTTT. The encoded protein is CSASRDRNTGELFF.

This clonotype was counted between two and nine times. The chain uses TRBV3-1 and TRBJ1-1, with TRBD1 identical over 7 bases. The trim removed 3 bases at V and 3 bases at J, leaving 4 bases unmatched. Germline V gives CDR1 LGHDT, CDR2 YNNKEL (reference sequence). The CDR3 length is 14 residues. CDR3 nucleotide sequence: TGTGCCAGCAGCCAGGGGACAGACTACACTGAAGCTTTCTTT. Residues: CASSQGTDYTEAFF.

This clonotype was seen more than once but under ten times. CDR3 sequence reads: CASSPYSRGGSYEQYV. The CDR3 DNA reads TGTGCCAGCAGCCCCTATTCCCGGGGCGGCTCCTACGAGCAGTACGTC. The genes are TRBV11-3 and TRBJ2-7; D is possibly TRBD1 or TRBD2 (5 bases each). V lost 5 bases and J 0 bases, leaving 17 bases between the germline ends. The CDR3 has 16 residues. Germline V gene data show CDR1 as SGHNT and CDR2 as YENEEA.

This clonotype came up a few times. The rearrangement joins TRBV5-6 to TRBJ1-5; TRBD1 aligns across 9 bases. Trimming took 1 base from V and 0 from J; bases not matched to a gene: 8. Germline CDR1 reads SGHDT; CDR2 reads YYEEEE. The CDR3 has 18 residues. The CDR3 DNA follows: TGTGCCAGCAGCTTGTGGGACAGGGTCCCCCGTAGCAATCAGCCCCAGCATTTT. Translation: CASSLWDRVPRSNQPQHF.

The chain combines TRBV9 with TRBJ2-3; the match to TRBD2 covers 9 bases. The CDR3 totals 15 residues. The germline V gene encodes CDR1 SGDLS and CDR2 YYNGEE. V was pared by 1 base and J by 2 bases, with 2 bases of the junction left unmatched. CDR3 coding DNA: TGTGCCAGCAGCGTAACTAGCGGGTCCACAGATACGCAGTATTTT. It specifies CASSVTSGSTDTQYF. Full variable domain (remainder filled in from reference TRBV9 and TRBJ2-3): DSGVTQTPKHLITATGQRVTLRCSPRSGDLSVYWYQQSLDQGLQFLIQYYNGEERAKGNILERFSAQQFPDLHSELNLSSLELGDSALYFCASSVTSGSTDTQYFGPGTRLTVL.

The chain recombines TRBV7-2 with TRBJ2-2; 9 positions match TRBD2. Trimming took 3 bases from V and 11 from J; bases not matched to a gene: 16. Germline loops: CDR1 SGHTA, CDR2 FQGNSA. This CDR3 is built from 17 residues. The CDR3, as DNA: TGTGCCAGCAGCTTGTCTATGATTGCGGGGGGGCGGAAAGAGCTGTTTTTT. The encoded protein is CASSLSMIAGGRKELFF.

There are many counts of this clonotype. This rearrangement joins TRBV5-6 to TRBJ2-3; 7 bases are shared with TRBD1. In germline, CDR1 is SGHDT, CDR2 YYEEEE. The CDR3 runs 14 residues. With 4 bases clipped from V and 5 bases from J, the junction kept 7 bases outside the gene matches. CDR3 in DNA: TGTGCCAGCAGCCGTGACAGGGAAATAGATACGCAGTATTTT. Protein: CASSRDREIDTQYF.

This clonotype has just a few counts. For the CDR3, the DNA is TGCGCCAGCAGCTCGGTGACAGGGTTTAACTTGGAGACCCAGTACTTC. Translated, it gives CASSSVTGFNLETQYF. The gene calls are TRBV5-1 and TRBJ2-5; 7 nucleotides match TRBD1. With 3 bases clipped from V and 5 bases from J, the junction kept 13 bases outside the gene matches. The CDR3 covers 16 residues. CDR1 and CDR2 from the germline V gene are SGHRS and YFSETQ.

This clonotype has at least ten counts. This rearrangement joins TRBV5-1 to TRBJ2-6; tentatively, D is TRBD2 (7 bases). V dropped 2 bases and J dropped 4 bases, with 16 bases sitting between them. Germline assignment: CDR1 SGHRS and CDR2 YFSETQ. The CDR3 loop spans 17 amino acids. The CDR3 sequence is CASSFLGGGSGANVLTF. DNA for the CDR3: TGCGCCAGCAGCTTCCTAGGCGGGGGCTCCGGGGCCAACGTCCTGACTTTC. The full variable domain, in which reference TRBV5-1 and TRBJ2-6 provide the parts outside the CDR3, is KAGVTQTPRYLIKTRGQQVTLSCSPISGHRSVSWYQQTPGQGLQFLFEYFSETQRNKGNFPGRFSGRQFSNSRSEMNVSTLELGDSALYLCASSFLGGGSGANVLTFGAGSRLTVL.

The rearrangement uses TRBV20-1 and TRBJ1-3, with 7 nucleotides matching TRBD1. The CDR3 runs to 15 residues. Germline loops: CDR1 DFQATT, CDR2 SNEGSKA (reference sequence). With 4 bases clipped from V and 2 bases from J, the junction kept 8 bases outside the gene matches. CDR3 loop: CSAIPRDSAGNTIYF. The CDR3 coding sequence is TGCAGTGCTATTCCCCGGGACAGCGCTGGAAACACCATATATTTT.

Note on this clonotype: Because it lacks the conserved phenylalanine or tryptophan at the end, this CDR3 is likely a read error. The chain recombines TRBV7-1 with TRBJ2-7; TRBD1 matches 10 bases. TRBV7-1 is given ORF status, its function remaining uncertain. The CDR3 totals 15 residues. J gave up 3 bases and V 5 bases, and 7 bases lay outside the gene matches. The CDR3 nucleotides are TGTGCCAGCAGCACCGGGACAGGGGTCGTCTACGAGCAGTACTAC. Translation: CASSTGTGVVYEQYY.

This clonotype was detected ten times or more. The rearrangement joins TRBV5-1 to TRBJ2-1; TRBD2 matches at 14 bases. V gave up 7 bases and J gave up 11 bases; unmatched junction bases: 11. The CDR3 contains 15 residues. The V gene's germline CDR1 is SGHRS and CDR2 YFSETQ. CDR3 protein: CASGLAGGGVFQQFF. The CDR3, as DNA: TGCGCCAGCGGACTAGCGGGGGGTGGGGTTTTCCAGCAGTTCTTC.

The chain has TRBV20-1 and TRBJ1-4; a possible D gene is TRBD1 (5 bases). Trimming removed 3 bases from V and 10 bases from J, with 12 bases in between. There are 12 residues in the CDR3. The germline CDR1 and CDR2 sequences are DFQATT and SNEGSKA (reference sequence). CDR3 coding DNA: TGCAGTGCTAGTCGGGGCTTCGGAAAACTGTTTTTT. Translated: CSASRGFGKLFF.